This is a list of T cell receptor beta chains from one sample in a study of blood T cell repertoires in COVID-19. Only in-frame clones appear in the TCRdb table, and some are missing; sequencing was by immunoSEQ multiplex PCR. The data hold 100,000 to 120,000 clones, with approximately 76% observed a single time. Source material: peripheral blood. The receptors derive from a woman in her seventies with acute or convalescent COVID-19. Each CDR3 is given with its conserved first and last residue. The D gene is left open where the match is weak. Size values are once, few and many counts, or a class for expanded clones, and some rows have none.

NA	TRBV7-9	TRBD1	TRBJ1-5	TGTGCCAGCAGCCGTGACAGGGAGAATCAGCCCCAGCATTTT	CASSRDRENQPQHF
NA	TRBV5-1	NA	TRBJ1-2	TGCGCCAGCAGTAGTACAGGAGCTAACTATGGCTACACCTTC	CASSSTGANYGYTF
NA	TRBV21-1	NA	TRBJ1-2	TGTGCCAGCGGAACAGGGGAAAACTATGGCTACACCTTC	CASGTGENYGYTF
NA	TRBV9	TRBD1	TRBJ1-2	TGTGCCAGCAGCGTGGGACAGGGGGTTGGTGGCTACACCTTC	CASSVGQGVGGYTF
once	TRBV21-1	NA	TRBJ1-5	TGTGCCAGCAGCAAAGTAGGCGGGTGCCAGCCCCAGCATTTT	CASSKVGGCQPQHF
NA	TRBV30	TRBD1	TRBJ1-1	TGTGCCTGGAGTGTACAGACAGGGGTAACTGAAGCTTTCTTT	CAWSVQTGVTEAFF
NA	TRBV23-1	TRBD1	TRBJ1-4	TGCGCCAGCAGTCAATCTGGATACAGGGGATCGGGTGAAAAACTGTTTTTT	CASSQSGYRGSGEKLFF
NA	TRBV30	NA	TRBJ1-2	TGTGCCTGGAGTAATTCCAGATGGGGCTACACCTTC	CAWSNSRWGYTF
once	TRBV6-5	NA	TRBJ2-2	TGTGCCAGCAGCCAAGGGGTCTTAAACACCGGGGAGCTGTTTTTT	CASSQGVLNTGELFF
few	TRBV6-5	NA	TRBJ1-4	TGTGCCAGCAGTTACTACAGGACTAATGAAAAACTGTTTTTT	CASSYYRTNEKLFF
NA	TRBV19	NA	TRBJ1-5	TGTGCCAGTACTCCGGGTAGCTATAGCAATCAGCCCCAGCATTTT	CASTPGSYSNQPQHF
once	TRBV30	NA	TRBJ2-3	TGTGCCTGGAGCCGCCCTAAACCCAGCACAGATACGCAGTATTTT	CAWSRPKPSTDTQYF
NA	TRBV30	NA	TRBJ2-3	TGTGCCTGGAGTGGAACGGTCACAGATACGCAGTATTTT	CAWSGTVTDTQYF
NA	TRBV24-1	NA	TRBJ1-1	TGTGCCACCAGTGATAGTCTAAGCGGGGACACTGAAGCTTTCTTT	CATSDSLSGDTEAFF
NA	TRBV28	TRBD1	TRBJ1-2	TGTGCCAGCAGTTTATTTCATAGGGGACAGGGGGGCTACACCTTC	CASSLFHRGQGGYTF
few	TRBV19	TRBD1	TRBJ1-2	TGTGCCAGTAGTCTCAGGGGGGACTATGGCTACACCTTC	CASSLRGDYGYTF
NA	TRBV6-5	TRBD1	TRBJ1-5	TGTGCCAGCAGACCAGACAGGGGGTTCCGGCCCCAGCATTTT	CASRPDRGFRPQHF
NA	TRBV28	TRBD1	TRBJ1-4	TGTGCCAGCTGTGTACAGGGGAAGGTCGGGGAAAAACTGTTTTTT	CASCVQGKVGEKLFF
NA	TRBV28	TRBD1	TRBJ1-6	TGTGCCAGCCAGTCATCGGGACAGAGCTATAATTCACCCCTCCACTTT	CASQSSGQSYNSPLHF
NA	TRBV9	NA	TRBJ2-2	TGTGCCAGCAGCGCAGCGGGTAGTTCGAACACCGGGGAGCTGTTTTTT	CASSAAGSSNTGELFF
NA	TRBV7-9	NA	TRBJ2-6	TGTGCCAGCAGCCCCGCTGGGGCCAACGTCCTGACTTTC	CASSPAGANVLTF
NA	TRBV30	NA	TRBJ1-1	TGTGCCTGGGGGACACCTCGTGAGGCTTTCTTT	CAWGTPREAFF
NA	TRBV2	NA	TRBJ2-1	TGTGCCAGCAAGGCTAGTGGCAATGAGCAGTTCTTC	CASKASGNEQFF
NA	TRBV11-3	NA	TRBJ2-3	TGTGCCAGCAGCTTAGAGGGCAGGGGGCAGTATTTT	CASSLEGRGQYF
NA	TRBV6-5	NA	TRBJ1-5	TGTGCCAGCAGTTACTCCGGAGGGGCGGGCCAGCCCCAGCATTTT	CASSYSGGAGQPQHF
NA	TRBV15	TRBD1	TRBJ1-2	TGTGCCACCAGCAGCCGTGACAGGACAGGGAATGTTGGCTACACCTTC	CATSSRDRTGNVGYTF
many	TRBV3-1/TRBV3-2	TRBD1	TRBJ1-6	TGTGCCAGCAGCCCCCCGGGACAGGTCTCCTATAATTCACCCCTCCACTTT	CASSPPGQVSYNSPLHF
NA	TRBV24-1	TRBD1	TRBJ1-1	TGTGCCACCAGTGACCCAACAGGGGCTGAAGCTTTCTTT	CATSDPTGAEAFF
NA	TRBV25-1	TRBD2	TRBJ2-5	TGTGCCAGCAGGGACTCTCCCGGGAGGGAGACCCAGTACTTC	CASRDSPGRETQYF
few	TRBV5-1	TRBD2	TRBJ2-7	TGCGCCAGCAGCCGAACCCTAGCGGGGGGCAACGAGCAGTACTTC	CASSRTLAGGNEQYF
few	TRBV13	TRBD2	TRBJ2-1	TGTGCCAGCAGCTCAGTAGCGGGGGGGCCCGGTGAGCAGTTCTTC	CASSSVAGGPGEQFF
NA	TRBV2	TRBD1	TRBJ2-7	TGTGCCAGCAGCTCGGACAGGGCGACTTTGTACGAGCAGTACTTC	CASSSDRATLYEQYF
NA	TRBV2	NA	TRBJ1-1	TGTGCCAGCAGGTTGACAGAGAACACTGAAGCTTTCTTT	CASRLTENTEAFF
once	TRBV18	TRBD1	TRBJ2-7	TGTGCCAGCTCACCAAATAGGGACAGGGGGCGCGAGCAGTACTTC	CASSPNRDRGREQYF
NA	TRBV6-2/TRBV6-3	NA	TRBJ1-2	TGTGCCAGCACCCCTCTGGGGAGGGTAGGTGGCTACACCTTC	CASTPLGRVGGYTF
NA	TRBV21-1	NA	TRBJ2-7	TGTGCCAGCAGCAATATACAGGTCAAGTCCTACGAGCAGTACTTC	CASSNIQVKSYEQYF
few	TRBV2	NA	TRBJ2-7	TGTGCCAGCAGTGAAGCTGGCGGATCCTACGAGCAGTACTTC	CASSEAGGSYEQYF
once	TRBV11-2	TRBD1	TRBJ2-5	TGTGCCAGCAGCTTAGGGGGGACAGGGGTAAGAGAGACCCAGTACTTC	CASSLGGTGVRETQYF
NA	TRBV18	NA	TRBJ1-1	TGTGCCAGCTCACCACAGGGGCTTTACACTGAAGCTTTCTTT	CASSPQGLYTEAFF
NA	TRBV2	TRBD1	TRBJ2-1	TGTGCCAGCAGTCCTCAGGGGGCAGGGGGTGAGCAGTTCTTC	CASSPQGAGGEQFF
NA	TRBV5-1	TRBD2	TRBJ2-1	TGCGCCAGCAGCTTCACTAGCGGGGGGGCCGGAGAGCAGTTCTTC	CASSFTSGGAGEQFF
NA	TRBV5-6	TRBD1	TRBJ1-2	TGTGCCAGCAGCTTGGAGGGACAGGGGAACTATGGCTACACCTTC	CASSLEGQGNYGYTF
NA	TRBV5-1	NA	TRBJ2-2	TGCGCCAGCAGCTTGGGGCAGACGAACACCGGGGAGCTGTTTTTT	CASSLGQTNTGELFF
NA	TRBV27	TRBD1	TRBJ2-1	TGTGCCAGCAGTTTATCGAGAGGACAGGGGTCTACTGAGCAGTTCTTC	CASSLSRGQGSTEQFF
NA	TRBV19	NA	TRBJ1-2	TGTGCCAGTAGTAATCGGGGTAACTATGGCTACACCTTC	CASSNRGNYGYTF
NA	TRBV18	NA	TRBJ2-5	TGTGCCAGCTCACCCGCGGGGATTAGGGAGACCCAGTACTTC	CASSPAGIRETQYF
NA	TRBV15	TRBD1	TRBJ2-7	TGTGCCACCAGCAAAGGGACAGCCTACGAGCAGTACTTC	CATSKGTAYEQYF
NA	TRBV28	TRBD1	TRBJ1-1	TGTGCCAGCAGCCCAACCGGGACAGCACTTGAAGCTTTCTTT	CASSPTGTALEAFF
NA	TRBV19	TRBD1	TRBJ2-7	TGTGCCACTGGGACAGGTAGATACGAGCAGTACTTC	CATGTGRYEQYF
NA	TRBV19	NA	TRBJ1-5	TGTGCCAGTAGTATAGGAGTCAGGGGCCATGCTCAGCCCCAGCATTTT	CASSIGVRGHAQPQHF
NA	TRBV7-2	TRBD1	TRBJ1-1	TGTGCCAGCAGAGACCGCAGGGGGTATGGGCTGAACACTGAAGCTTTCTTT	CASRDRRGYGLNTEAFF
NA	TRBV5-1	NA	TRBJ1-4	TGCGCCAGCAGCCGAAATACAGCAACTAATGAAAAACTGTTTTTT	CASSRNTATNEKLFF
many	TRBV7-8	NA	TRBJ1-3	TGTGCCAGCAGCTTAGACCTTCGGGGGGCAAACACCATATATTTT	CASSLDLRGANTIYF
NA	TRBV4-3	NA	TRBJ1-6	TGCGCCAGCAGCCAAGCTTTGAATTCACCCCTCCACTTT	CASSQALNSPLHF